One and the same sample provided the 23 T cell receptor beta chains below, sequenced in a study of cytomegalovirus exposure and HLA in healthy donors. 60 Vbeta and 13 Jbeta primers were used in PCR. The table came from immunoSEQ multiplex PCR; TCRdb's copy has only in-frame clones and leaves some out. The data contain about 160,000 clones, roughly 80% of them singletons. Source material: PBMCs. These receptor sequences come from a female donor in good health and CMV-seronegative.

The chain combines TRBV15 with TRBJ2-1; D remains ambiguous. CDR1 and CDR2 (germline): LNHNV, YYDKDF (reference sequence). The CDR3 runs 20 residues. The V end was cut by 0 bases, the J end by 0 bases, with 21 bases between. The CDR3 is CATSRDSHRLVKSSYNEQFF. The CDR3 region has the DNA TGTGCCACCAGCAGAGATTCTCATAGGCTAGTCAAGAGCTCCTACAATGAGCAGTTCTTC.

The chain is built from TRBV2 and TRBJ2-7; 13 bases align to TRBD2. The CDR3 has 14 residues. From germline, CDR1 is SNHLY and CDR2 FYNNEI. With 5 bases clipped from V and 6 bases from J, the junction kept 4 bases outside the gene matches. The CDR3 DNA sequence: TGTGCCAGCAGTCCACTAGCGGGGGGGCCCGAGCAGTACTTC. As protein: CASSPLAGGPEQYF.

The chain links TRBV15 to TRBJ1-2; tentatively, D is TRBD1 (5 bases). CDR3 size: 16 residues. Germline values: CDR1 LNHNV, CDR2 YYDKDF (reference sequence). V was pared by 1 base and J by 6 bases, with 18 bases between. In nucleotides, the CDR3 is TGTGCCACCAGCAGAGGAAGGGGCTCCGGGTCTCATGGCTACACCTTC. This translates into CATSRGRGSGSHGYTF.

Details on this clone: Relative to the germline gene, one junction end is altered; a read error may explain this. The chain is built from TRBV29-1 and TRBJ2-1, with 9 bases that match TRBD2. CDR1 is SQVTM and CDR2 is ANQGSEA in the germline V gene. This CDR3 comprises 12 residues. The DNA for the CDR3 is TGCAGCGTTGATCGCGGGAGGGCGGGACCGATCTTC. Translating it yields CSVDRGRAGPIF.

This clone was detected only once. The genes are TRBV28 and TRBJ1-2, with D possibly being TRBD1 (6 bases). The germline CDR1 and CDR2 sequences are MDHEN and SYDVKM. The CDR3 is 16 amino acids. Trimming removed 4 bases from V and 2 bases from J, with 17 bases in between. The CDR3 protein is CASSSPRGGGNYGYTF. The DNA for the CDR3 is TGTGCCAGCAGTTCCCCTCGGGGAGGGGGAAACTATGGCTACACCTTC.

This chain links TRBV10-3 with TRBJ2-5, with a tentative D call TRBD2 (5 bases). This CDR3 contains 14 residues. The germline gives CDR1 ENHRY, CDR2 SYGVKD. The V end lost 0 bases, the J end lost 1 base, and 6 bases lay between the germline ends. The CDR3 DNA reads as TGTGCCATCAGTGAGTCGACTATCCAAGAGACCCAGTACTTC. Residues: CAISESTIQETQYF.

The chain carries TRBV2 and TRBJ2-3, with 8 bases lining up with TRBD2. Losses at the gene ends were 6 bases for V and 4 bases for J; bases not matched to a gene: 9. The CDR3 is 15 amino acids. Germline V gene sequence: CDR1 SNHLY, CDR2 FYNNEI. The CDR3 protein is CASSSSGPGADTQYF. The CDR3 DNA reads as TGTGCCAGCAGCTCTAGCGGGCCCGGGGCAGATACGCAGTATTTT.

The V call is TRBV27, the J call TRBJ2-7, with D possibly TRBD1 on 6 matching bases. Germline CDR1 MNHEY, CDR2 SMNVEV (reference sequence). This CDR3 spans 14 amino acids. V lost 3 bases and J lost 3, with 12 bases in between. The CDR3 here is CASSFSGTLYEQYF. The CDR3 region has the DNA TGTGCCAGCAGTTTCTCCGGGACACTCTACGAGCAGTACTTC.

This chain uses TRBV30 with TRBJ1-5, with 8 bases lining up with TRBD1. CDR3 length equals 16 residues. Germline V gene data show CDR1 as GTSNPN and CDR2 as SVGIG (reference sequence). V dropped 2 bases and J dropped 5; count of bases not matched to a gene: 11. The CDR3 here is CAWSMDKAGGYQPQHF. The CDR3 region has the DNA TGTGCCTGGAGTATGGATAAGGCAGGGGGCTATCAGCCCCAGCATTTT.

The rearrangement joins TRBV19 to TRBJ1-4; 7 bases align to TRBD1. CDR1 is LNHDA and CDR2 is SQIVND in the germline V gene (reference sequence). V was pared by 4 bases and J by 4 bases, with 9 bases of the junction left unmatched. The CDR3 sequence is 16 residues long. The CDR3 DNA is TGTGCCAGTAGTAGCCGGTCCGGGACAGTTAATGAAAAACTGTTTTTT. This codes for CASSSRSGTVNEKLFF.

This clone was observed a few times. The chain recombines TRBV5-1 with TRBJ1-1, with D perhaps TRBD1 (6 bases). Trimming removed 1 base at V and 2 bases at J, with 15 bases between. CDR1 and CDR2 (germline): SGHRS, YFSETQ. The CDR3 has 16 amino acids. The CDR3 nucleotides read TGCGCCAGCAGCTTGTCTTGGGGGCGCGAAAACACTGAAGCTTTCTTT. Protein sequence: CASSLSWGRENTEAFF.

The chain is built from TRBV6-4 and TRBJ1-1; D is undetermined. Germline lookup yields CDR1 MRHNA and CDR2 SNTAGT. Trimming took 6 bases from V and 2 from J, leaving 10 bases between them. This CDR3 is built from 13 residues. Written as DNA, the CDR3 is TGTGCCAGCAGACTGAGAGATAACACTGAAGCTTTCTTT. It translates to CASRLRDNTEAFF.

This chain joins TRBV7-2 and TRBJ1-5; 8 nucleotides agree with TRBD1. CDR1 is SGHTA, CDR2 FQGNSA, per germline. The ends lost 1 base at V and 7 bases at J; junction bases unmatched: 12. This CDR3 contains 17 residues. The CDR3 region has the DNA TGTGCCAGCAGCTTAGGGTTGAATGGAGACAGGGGCCAGCCCCAGCATTTT. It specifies CASSLGLNGDRGQPQHF.

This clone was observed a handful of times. The CDR3 DNA sequence: TGCGCCAGCAGCTTGGAACCAGGGGGTTTGGCTCAGCCCCAGCATTTT. Protein sequence: CASSLEPGGLAQPQHF. The J gene is TRBJ1-5, the V gene TRBV5-1; the match to TRBD1 covers 7 bases. Losses at the gene ends were 0 bases for V and 6 bases for J; bases not matched to a gene: 9. CDR3 length equals 16 residues. Germline values: CDR1 SGHRS, CDR2 YFSETQ.

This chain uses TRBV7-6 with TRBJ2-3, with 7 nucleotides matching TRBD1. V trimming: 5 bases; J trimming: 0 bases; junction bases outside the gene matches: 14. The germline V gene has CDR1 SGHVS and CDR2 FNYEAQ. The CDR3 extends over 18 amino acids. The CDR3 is CASSRWDSGTSSTDTQYF. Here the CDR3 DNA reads TGTGCCAGCAGCCGGTGGGACAGCGGTACCTCTAGCACAGATACGCAGTATTTT. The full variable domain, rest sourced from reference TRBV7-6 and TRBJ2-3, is GAGVSQSPRYKVTKRGQDVALRCDPISGHVSLYWYRQALGQGPEFLTYFNYEAQQDKSGLPNDRFSAERPEGSISTLTIQRTEQRDSAMYRCASSRWDSGTSSTDTQYFGPGTRLTVL.

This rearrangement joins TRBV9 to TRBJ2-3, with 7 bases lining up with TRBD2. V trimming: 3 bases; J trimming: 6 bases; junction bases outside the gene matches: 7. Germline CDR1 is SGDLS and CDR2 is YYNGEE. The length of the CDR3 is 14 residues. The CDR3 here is CASSARLAGDTQYF. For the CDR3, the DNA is TGTGCCAGCAGCGCCCGACTAGCAGGGGATACGCAGTATTTT.

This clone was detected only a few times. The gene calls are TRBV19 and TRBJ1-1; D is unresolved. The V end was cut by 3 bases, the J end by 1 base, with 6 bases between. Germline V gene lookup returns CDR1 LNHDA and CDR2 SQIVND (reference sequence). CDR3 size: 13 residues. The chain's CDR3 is CASSIRENTEAFF. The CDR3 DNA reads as TGTGCCAGTAGTATTCGGGAGAACACTGAAGCTTTCTTT.

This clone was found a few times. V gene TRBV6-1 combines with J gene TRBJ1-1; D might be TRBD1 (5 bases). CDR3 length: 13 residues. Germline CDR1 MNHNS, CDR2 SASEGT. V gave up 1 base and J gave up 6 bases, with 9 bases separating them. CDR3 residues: CASSEGGSAEAFF. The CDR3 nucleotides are TGTGCCAGCAGTGAAGGGGGCAGCGCTGAAGCTTTCTTT.

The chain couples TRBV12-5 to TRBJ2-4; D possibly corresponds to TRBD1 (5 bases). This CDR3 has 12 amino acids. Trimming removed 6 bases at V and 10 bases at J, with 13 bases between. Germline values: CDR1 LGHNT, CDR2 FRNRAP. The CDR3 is CASGSSGNIQYF. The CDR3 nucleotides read TGTGCTAGTGGATCATCAGGGAATATTCAGTACTTC.

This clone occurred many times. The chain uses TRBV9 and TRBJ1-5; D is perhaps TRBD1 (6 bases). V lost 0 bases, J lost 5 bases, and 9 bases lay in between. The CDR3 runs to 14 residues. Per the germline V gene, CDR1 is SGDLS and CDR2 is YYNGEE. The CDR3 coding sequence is TGTGCCAGCAGCGTAGCAGGGACATATCAGCCCCAGCATTTT. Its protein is CASSVAGTYQPQHF.

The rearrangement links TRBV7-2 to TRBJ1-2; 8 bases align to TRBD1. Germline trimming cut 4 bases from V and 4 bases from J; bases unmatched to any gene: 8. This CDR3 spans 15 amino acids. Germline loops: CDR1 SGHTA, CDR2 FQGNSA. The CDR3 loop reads CASSSRQGRIYGYTF. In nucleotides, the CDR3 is TGTGCCAGCAGCTCCCGACAGGGGCGTATCTATGGCTACACCTTC.

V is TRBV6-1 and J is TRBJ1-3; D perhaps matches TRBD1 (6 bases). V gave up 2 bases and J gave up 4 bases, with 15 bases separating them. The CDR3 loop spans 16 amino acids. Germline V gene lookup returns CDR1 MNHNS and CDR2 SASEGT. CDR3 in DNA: TGTGCCAGCAGTGAACTTTCGACAGGCCGCGGAAACACCATATATTTT. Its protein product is CASSELSTGRGNTIYF.

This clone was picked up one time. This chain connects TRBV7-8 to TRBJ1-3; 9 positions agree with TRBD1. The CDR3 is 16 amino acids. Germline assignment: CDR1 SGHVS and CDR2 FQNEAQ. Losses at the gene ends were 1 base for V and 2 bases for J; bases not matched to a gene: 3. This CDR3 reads CASSLVGTGPGNTIYF. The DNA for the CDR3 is TGTGCCAGCAGCTTAGTTGGGACAGGGCCTGGAAACACCATATATTTT.